The sequence of this T cell receptor (beta chain) was determined in a study of shared clonotypes between healthy human individuals. The donors, all of them Caucasian adults, lived in Nashville, Tennessee. V was shortened by 5 bases and J by 6 bases, with 9 bases between the two germline ends. Germline CDR1 reads SGHAT; CDR2 reads FQNNGV. The CDR3 has 12 residues. The authors split each subset's genomic DNA evenly across several immunoSEQ plates. The data were produced by immunoSEQ multiplex PCR, yet TCRdb's version contains in-frame clones alone and is incomplete. The data show roughly 86,000 clones, with approximately 70% seen just once and roughly 50% held by the top ten.

The source material was memory CD8+ T cells sorted from blood. The subset is: CD45RO+ cells pooled with CCR7-negative TemRA cells. The clonotype was recovered from a man aged 30 to 45 in good health. V gene TRBV11-2 combines with J gene TRBJ2-3; no firm D call. This chain's CDR3 is CASSISPDTQYF. The CDR3 DNA sequence: TGTGCCAGCAGCATAAGTCCGGATACGCAGTATTTT.